Following are 24 T cell receptor beta chains from one sample sequenced in a study of T-cell memory formation after mild COVID-19 (dated by TCRdb to about 2021). Library prep was done by 5' RACE. TCRdb records Illumina NovaSeq 6000 as the sequencer. Clones were called with MiXCR by TCRdb after fastp trimmed the public reads at Q25, and only in-frame beta chains were retained. Rows are unified per CDR3 protein, each entry keeping the most common DNA and genes. A total of 380,000 or so distinct CDR3 sequences appear in this sample, roughly an eighth of them only once. The ten largest clones take up about 24% of the sample. Source material: PBMCs or a T cell subset sorted from them (not recorded which). Source of these receptors: a young man who had mild COVID-19 (a few samples of this study predate the infection). The sample titles of this study are shuffled in the database, so cell type and time point are left out; the donor was told from shared clones.

This clonotype was detected only a few times. J is TRBJ2-2 and V is TRBV12-3 or TRBV12-4; 8 bases are a match to TRBD1. The V and J ends lost 6 bases and 5 bases, in that order; junction bases with no gene match: 2. The length of the CDR3 is 13 residues. The CDR3 loop reads CASRWTGTGELFF. In DNA form, the CDR3 reads TGTGCCAGCAGATGGACAGGGACCGGGGAGCTGTTTTTT.

This clonotype showed up just a few times. The rearrangement joins TRBV6-5 to TRBJ2-7, with 13 bases aligning to TRBD2. This CDR3 contains 17 residues. Germline CDR1 reads MNHEY; CDR2 reads SVGAGI. The ends lost 2 bases at V and 4 bases at J; junction bases unmatched: 8. CDR3 in DNA: TGTGCCAGCAGTTACCGGGGACTAGCGGGGCCAATTTACGAGCAGTACTTC. Amino acid sequence: CASSYRGLAGPIYEQYF.

This rearrangement joins TRBV2 to TRBJ1-5, with D perhaps TRBD1 (6 bases). Germline CDR1 and CDR2: SNHLY and FYNNEI. CDR3 length: 15 residues. Deletions cut 7 bases from V and 0 bases from J, with 13 bases between. The CDR3 sequence: CASTRGQNSNQPQHF. CDR3 bases: TGTGCCAGCACTAGAGGACAGAATAGCAATCAGCCCCAGCATTTT. The whole variable domain, filled in from reference TRBV2 and TRBJ1-5, reads EPEVTQTPSHQVTQMGQEVILRCVPISNHLYFYWYRQILGQKVEFLVSFYNNEISEKSEIFDDQFSVERPDGSNFTLKIRSTKLEDSAMYFCASTRGQNSNQPQHFGDGTRLSIL.

The rearrangement joins TRBV7-8 to TRBJ2-3; 14 bases fit TRBD2. The germline gives CDR1 SGHVS, CDR2 FQNEAQ. The J segment lost 2 bases and the V segment lost 5 bases, leaving 3 bases of the junction unmatched. The CDR3 is 16 residues long. CDR3 sequence reads: CASSRLAGGFTDTQYF. Written as DNA, the CDR3 is TGTGCCAGCAGCAGACTAGCGGGGGGGTTCACAGATACGCAGTATTTT. The full variable domain, rest sourced from reference TRBV7-8 and TRBJ2-3, is GAGVSQSPRYKVAKRGQDVALRCDPISGHVSLFWYQQALGQGPEFLTYFQNEAQLDKSGLPSDRFFAERPEGSVSTLKIQRTQQEDSAVYLCASSRLAGGFTDTQYFGPGTRLTVL.

The chain employs TRBV4-3 and TRBJ1-1; the D is unclear. The V end was cut by 2 bases, the J end by 4 bases, with 17 bases between. Looked up from germline, CDR1 is LGHNA and CDR2 is YSLEER. This CDR3 region has 16 residues. The CDR3 sequence is CASSQSGRQAATEAFF. The CDR3 bases are TGCGCCAGCAGCCAAAGTGGTCGCCAGGCGGCCACTGAAGCTTTCTTT.

This clonotype has only a few counts. The V gene is TRBV11-2, the J gene TRBJ1-2; TRBD1 matches 8 bases. Trimming took 2 bases from V and 9 from J; bases not matched to a gene: 8. CDR1 is SGHAT and CDR2 is FQNNGV in the germline V gene. This CDR3 is 14 amino acids long. The CDR3 nucleotides are TGTGCCAGCAGCTTAAGACAGGGGATTGAAAGCTACACCTTC. This gives the protein CASSLRQGIESYTF.

V is TRBV5-1 and J is TRBJ2-2; D is tentatively TRBD1 or TRBD2 (5 bases each). The germline V and J ends were trimmed by 9 bases and 1 base, with 16 bases remaining between them. The CDR3 is made up of 15 amino acids. Germline V lookup: CDR1 SGHRS, CDR2 YFSETQ. Here the CDR3 DNA reads TGCGCCACCGGCCCGGGGACGGGGAACACCGGGGAGCTGTTTTTT. Protein product: CATGPGTGNTGELFF. Variable domain in full (rest from reference TRBV5-1 and TRBJ2-2): KAGVTQTPRYLIKTRGQQVTLSCSPISGHRSVSWYQQTPGQGLQFLFEYFSETQRNKGNFPGRFSGRQFSNSRSEMNVSTLELGDSALYLCATGPGTGNTGELFFGEGSRLTVL.

In this sample, this clonotype turned up a few times. The chain recombines TRBV3-1 with TRBJ1-6; D ambiguous. V dropped 0 bases and J dropped 12 bases, with 15 bases sitting between them. The V gene's germline CDR1 is LGHDT and CDR2 YNNKEL (reference sequence). The CDR3 contains 15 residues. CDR3 loop: CASSQDVTGSQPLHF. The CDR3 bases are TGTGCCAGCAGCCAAGATGTAACGGGAAGCCAACCCCTCCACTTT.

The chain is built from TRBV3-1 and TRBJ1-6; D not certain. The germline CDR1 and CDR2 sequences are LGHDT and YNNKEL (reference sequence). The germline V and J ends were trimmed by 3 bases and 5 bases, with 5 bases remaining between them. The CDR3 is 13 amino acids. DNA for the CDR3: TGTGCCAGCAGCCAGCCAGATAATTCACCCCTCCACTTT. Amino acids: CASSQPDNSPLHF.

This clonotype was seen repeatedly, ten times or more. The chain links TRBV11-2 to TRBJ2-1; D call uncertain. The CDR3 runs 12 residues. Germline CDR1 is SGHAT and CDR2 is FQNNGV. V shed 5 bases and J shed 10 bases, with 12 bases lying between them. The CDR3 loop is CASSGENLEQFF. In DNA form, the CDR3 reads TGTGCCAGCAGCGGAGAAAATTTAGAGCAGTTCTTC.

This clonotype was seen more than once but under ten times. This chain uses TRBV12-3 or TRBV12-4 with TRBJ2-1; 8 nucleotides agree with TRBD2. The CDR3 is 14 amino acids. Germline trimming cut 6 bases from V and 3 bases from J; bases unmatched to any gene: 4. CDR3 loop: CASSSGGYYNEQFF. The CDR3 DNA is TGTGCCAGCAGCTCGGGGGGGTACTACAATGAGCAGTTCTTC.

This clonotype was found a few times. The chain has TRBV10-1 and TRBJ2-1, with 9 bases identical to TRBD2. CDR1 and CDR2 from the germline V gene are WNHNN and SYGVQD (reference sequence). This CDR3 is built from 16 residues. V shed 4 bases and J 2 bases; nucleotides not matched to a gene: 6. CDR3 sequence: CASSVAAGGPYNEQFF. DNA of the CDR3: TGCGCCAGCAGTGTCGCGGCGGGGGGGCCCTACAATGAGCAGTTCTTC.

The chain employs TRBV5-1 and TRBJ2-7, with TRBD1 as a possible D gene (6 bases). The CDR3 has 15 residues. The V end was cut by 2 bases, the J end by 3 bases, with 15 bases between. CDR1 is SGHRS, CDR2 YFSETQ, per germline. This CDR3 reads CASSFNRWGHYEQYF. In DNA, the CDR3 is TGCGCCAGCAGCTTTAACAGGTGGGGACACTACGAGCAGTACTTC.

Only a few counts were recorded for this clonotype. The DNA is left out, because the CDR3 cannot be placed on it with certainty; the CDR3 is given as TCRdb lists it. The V gene is TRBV5-6, the J gene TRBJ1-1. CDR1 and CDR2 (germline): SGHDT, YYEEEE. The CDR3 is 15 residues long, counting both termini. The CDR3 here is CASSLDGSMVGLGIF.

This clonotype was observed a handful of times. The chain has TRBV6-5 and TRBJ2-1; D is undetermined. This CDR3 is 15 amino acids long. V was trimmed by 4 bases and J by 0 bases, leaving 10 bases between them. Germline V gene data show CDR1 as MNHEY and CDR2 as SVGAGI. The CDR3 sequence is CASSSQESSYNEQFF. The DNA of the CDR3 is TGTGCCAGCAGTTCGCAGGAGAGCTCCTACAATGAGCAGTTCTTC.

The rearrangement joins TRBV7-8 to TRBJ1-6; D is perhaps TRBD1 (6 bases). The CDR3 totals 16 residues. Trimming removed 5 bases from V and 4 bases from J, with 15 bases in between. The germline gives CDR1 SGHVS, CDR2 FQNEAQ. The DNA for the CDR3 is TGTGCCAGCAGCGGCGACAGGACCAGTTATAATTCACCCCTCCACTTT. It is translated as CASSGDRTSYNSPLHF.

The sample holds a few counts of this clonotype. The chain couples TRBV5-6 to TRBJ2-6; D tentatively reads TRBD1 or TRBD2 (5 bases each). Germline assignment: CDR1 SGHDT and CDR2 YYEEEE. Trimming took 0 bases from V and 0 from J, leaving 22 bases between them. The CDR3 spans 21 residues. In nucleotides, the CDR3 is TGTGCCAGCAGCTTGGTTCGGAAATGGGACCGATCATTCTCTGGGGCCAACGTCCTGACTTTC. It codes for CASSLVRKWDRSFSGANVLTF.

This chain uses TRBV5-1 with TRBJ2-5; maybe TRBD1 (5 bases). The length of the CDR3 is 14 residues. The germline V gene encodes CDR1 SGHRS and CDR2 YFSETQ. The ends were cut back, 2 bases at V and 1 base at J, with 9 bases in the middle. The CDR3 sequence: CASSFGHRQETQYF. The CDR3 nucleotides are TGCGCCAGCAGCTTTGGACACCGCCAAGAGACCCAGTACTTC.

In this sample, this clonotype turned up a few times. The chain links TRBV6-5 to TRBJ2-7; 8 bases agree with TRBD2. V lost 4 bases, J lost 5 bases, and 10 bases stayed unmatched. Germline CDR1 and CDR2: MNHEY and SVGAGI. This CDR3 region has 15 residues. In DNA, the CDR3 is TGTGCCAGCAGTTCCCTGGCTCGGGGGGGGCACGAGCAGTACGTC. Protein product: CASSSLARGGHEQYV.

This clonotype was recorded at least ten times. V is TRBV20-1 and J is TRBJ1-1, with D tentatively TRBD1 (5 bases). Germline CDR1 DFQATT, CDR2 SNEGSKA (reference sequence). CDR3 length: 15 residues. Trimming cost V 2 bases and J 0 bases, with 13 bases left between them. The CDR3 DNA is TGCAGTGCTAGACCAGGCCTGGGACTGAACACTGAAGCTTTCTTT. Translating it yields CSARPGLGLNTEAFF.

There are a few counts of this clonotype. V is TRBV10-3 and J is TRBJ2-5, with TRBD2 matching over 7 bases. The CDR3 length is 13 residues. The germline V gene encodes CDR1 ENHRY and CDR2 SYGVKD. V gave up 5 bases and J gave up 1 base; unmatched junction bases: 1. The CDR3 spells CAISQRGQETQYF. In DNA form, the CDR3 reads TGTGCCATCAGTCAGCGGGGCCAAGAGACCCAGTACTTC.

This clonotype was seen more than once but under ten times. The chain uses TRBV6-2 or TRBV6-3 and TRBJ2-7; possibly TRBD1 for D (5 bases). CDR1 and CDR2 from the germline V gene are MNHEY and SVGEGT. Trimming cost V 6 bases and J 7 bases, with 13 bases left between them. The CDR3 has 12 amino acids. The CDR3: CASSRRDGEQYV. The CDR3 nucleotides are TGTGCCAGCAGCCGCAGGGATGGTGAGCAGTACGTC.

The table lists this clonotype with a few counts. The rearrangement uses TRBV20-1 and TRBJ1-2, with D unresolved. The V end lost 5 bases, the J end lost 0 bases, and 16 bases lay between the germline ends. This CDR3 has 15 amino acids. Germline V lookup: CDR1 DFQATT, CDR2 SNEGSKA (reference sequence). The CDR3 DNA reads TGCAGTGCTGGCCAAGTTTCGGCAGCTAACTATGGCTACACCTTC. Translated: CSAGQVSAANYGYTF.

The chain has TRBV30 and TRBJ1-6; TRBD1 agrees at 9 bases. CDR1 GTSNPN and CDR2 SVGIG come from the germline V gene (reference sequence). Trimming took 6 bases from V and 8 from J; bases not matched to a gene: 5. This CDR3 contains 13 residues. DNA for the CDR3: TGTGCCTGCTGGGGACAGGGAGATTCACCCCTCCACTTT. It specifies CACWGQGDSPLHF.